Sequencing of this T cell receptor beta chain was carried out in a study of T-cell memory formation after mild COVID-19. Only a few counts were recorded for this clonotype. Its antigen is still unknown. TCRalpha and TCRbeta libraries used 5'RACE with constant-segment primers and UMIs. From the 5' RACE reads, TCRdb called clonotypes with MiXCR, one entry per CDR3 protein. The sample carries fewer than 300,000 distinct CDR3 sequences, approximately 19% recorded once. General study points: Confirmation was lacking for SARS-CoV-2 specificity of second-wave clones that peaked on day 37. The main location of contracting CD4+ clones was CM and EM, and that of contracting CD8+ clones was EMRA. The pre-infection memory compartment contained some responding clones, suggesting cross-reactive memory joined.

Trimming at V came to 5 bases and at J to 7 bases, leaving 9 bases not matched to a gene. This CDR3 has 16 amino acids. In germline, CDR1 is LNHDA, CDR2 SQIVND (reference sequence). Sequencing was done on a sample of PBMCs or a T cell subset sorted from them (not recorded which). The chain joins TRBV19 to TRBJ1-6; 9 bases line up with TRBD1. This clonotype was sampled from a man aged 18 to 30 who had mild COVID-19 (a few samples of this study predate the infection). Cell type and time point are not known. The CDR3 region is CASSPLLGTGNSPLHF. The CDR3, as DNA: TGTGCCAGTAGTCCGCTCTTGGGGACAGGGAATTCACCCCTCCACTTT.